This TCR beta chain was found in a study of CD8+CD57+ T cells in acquired aplastic anemia. On the study more broadly: Each DNA sample taken from sorted CD4+ and CD8+ cells came to approximately 3.2 ug on average. Overall study results and limits: Patients and controls shared some 29 CD8+ CDR3 sequences, which appeared highly expressed in patients and within their immunodominant clones.

Patients chosen for sequencing had CD8+CD57+ cells that had expanded, as shown by flow cytometry. As a group, the patients uniformly had severe acquired aplastic anemia. TCR beta VDJ and CDR3 profiling used genomic DNA as template. Using its own MiXCR run on the reads, TCRdb lists one record per CDR3 protein. The data contain approximately 130,000 distinct CDR3 sequences, over 30% of them seen just once; the ten biggest clones take up about 2.6%. This clonotype was detected ten times or more. The antigen remains unidentified. Material for sequencing was sorted CD4+, CD8+, or CD8+CD57+ T cells (not recorded which) from PBMCs. This TCR was sampled from a human donor with aplastic anemia.

CDR3 in amino acids: CASSVGNYRRGGRGNEQFF. The CDR3 DNA is TGTGCCAGCAGCGTAGGTAACTATAGGCGGGGGGGCCGTGGTAATGAGCAGTTCTTC. V and J are TRBV9 and TRBJ2-1, with 9 bases matching TRBD2. From germline, CDR1 is SGDLS and CDR2 YYNGEE. The CDR3 runs 19 residues. V shed 0 bases, J shed 7 bases, and the junction held 17 bases outside the gene matches.